This T cell receptor (beta chain) was sequenced during a study of blood T cell repertoires in COVID-19. Study information: Samples taken during acute and convalescent COVID-19 were collected in the United States, Italy and Spain. The analysed material was cDNA or gDNA that came from T cells, B-cell-depleted T cells, or PBMCs.

Patients from Seattle were sampled longitudinally, starting during active infection. In the study's own analysis: The assay estimated nucleated cells by amplifying reference gene primers. Method: immunoSEQ multiplex PCR; TCRdb's copy keeps in-frame clones and lacks some. V and J calls and clone size are those listed in that table; D and trimming were worked out from the DNA. The table has 250,000 to 400,000 clones, 90% seen once. The V gene's germline CDR1 is MGHRA and CDR2 YSYEKL. With 3 bases clipped from V and 6 bases from J, the junction kept 6 bases outside the gene matches. The CDR3 loop spans 15 amino acids.

The sequence derives from a woman in her thirties with COVID-19, enrolled during active disease. The sample was peripheral blood. This sequence joins TRBV4-1 and TRBJ1-4; 8 nucleotides match TRBD1. The CDR3 DNA sequence: TGCGCCAGCAGCCAGACCGGGACAGGTTATGAAAAACTGTTTTTT. Residues: CASSQTGTGYEKLFF.